This entry lists 10 T cell receptor beta chains sequenced from one sample in a study of post-analysis software for immune sequencing data. Study-level findings and limits: There were roughly 5 TRBV segments more frequent in patients than controls, and TRBV5-6, TRBV5-1 and TRBV20-1 were among them.

These receptors' antigens are unknown. cDNA libraries for TCR beta contained unique molecular identifiers. TCRdb itself ran the PCR reads through MiXCR, one entry per CDR3 protein. Of roughly 870,000 distinct CDR3 sequences in the sample, approximately 57% are singletons; the top ten hold 4% to 5.5%. Sequenced input: blood. The receptors were gathered from a girl aged 10 to 17 with multiple sclerosis.

V and J are TRBV12-3 or TRBV12-4 and TRBJ1-2; maybe TRBD1 (5 bases). V was shortened by 7 bases and J by 4 bases, with 13 bases between the two germline ends. There are 13 residues in the CDR3. The CDR3 nucleotides are TGTGCCAGCACGACAGAGACTGCCTATGGCTACACCTTC. Translation gives CASTTETAYGYTF.

This clonotype occurred a few times. The rearrangement joins TRBV6-2 or TRBV6-3 to TRBJ2-7; 9 bases match TRBD2. The CDR3 loop spans 15 amino acids. The V gene's germline CDR1 is MNHEY and CDR2 SVGEGT. The trim removed 2 bases at V and 0 bases at J, leaving 2 bases unmatched. CDR3 sequence: CASSYGAGGSYEQYF. CDR3 DNA sequence: TGTGCCAGCAGTTACGGAGCGGGGGGCTCCTACGAGCAGTACTTC.

The chain couples TRBV5-1 to TRBJ2-7; 7 bases line up with TRBD2. The CDR3 covers 13 residues. Germline assignment: CDR1 SGHRS and CDR2 YFSETQ. The V gene end was trimmed by 9 bases and the J gene end by 2 bases; junction bases not matched to a gene: 8. DNA for the CDR3: TGCGCCACCCGACTAGCCGAGACCTACGAGCAGTACTTC. As protein: CATRLAETYEQYF.

This chain uses TRBV29-1 with TRBJ2-1; no firm D call. CDR3 length equals 13 residues. V lost 1 base and J lost 7, with 11 bases in between. Looked up from germline, CDR1 is SQVTM and CDR2 is ANQGSEA. The CDR3 DNA reads as TGCAGCGTTGAAGTGCCAGCAGTTAATGAGCAGTTCTTC. Amino acid sequence: CSVEVPAVNEQFF.

This rearrangement joins TRBV4-2 to TRBJ1-2; D unclear. This CDR3 has 16 residues. From germline, CDR1 is LGHNA and CDR2 YNFKEQ. Trimming stripped 1 base from V and 4 bases from J, with 16 bases between. The CDR3 loop reads CASSQAFGGEGYGYTF. As DNA, the CDR3 is TGTGCCAGCAGCCAAGCCTTCGGAGGAGAGGGCTATGGCTACACCTTC.

The CDR3: CSAHGTYEQYF. CDR3 coding DNA: TGCAGTGCTCATGGGACGTACGAGCAGTACTTC. This chain links TRBV20-1 with TRBJ2-7; D possibly matches TRBD1 or TRBD2 (5 bases each). Germline V lookup: CDR1 DFQATT, CDR2 SNEGSKA (reference sequence). CDR3 length: 11 amino acids. Trimming removed 5 bases from V and 4 bases from J, with 9 bases in between.

This clonotype was found once. The chain is built from TRBV7-9 and TRBJ1-6; 7 bases map to TRBD1. The CDR3 is 15 residues long. Germline CDR1 is SEHNR and CDR2 is FQNEAQ (reference sequence). After removal of 0 bases from V and 8 bases from J, the junction contained 4 bases not matched to a gene. CDR3 in amino acids: CASSLAPGGDSPLHF. For the CDR3, the DNA is TGTGCCAGCAGCTTAGCGCCAGGGGGGGATTCACCCCTCCACTTT.

This clonotype was counted only a few times. This chain connects TRBV20-1 to TRBJ2-7, with D perhaps TRBD2 (6 bases). CDR3 size: 15 residues. Germline CDR1 and CDR2: DFQATT and SNEGSKA (reference sequence). The V end was cut by 3 bases, the J end by 0 bases, with 15 bases between. This chain's CDR3 is CSARRTSGYSYEQYF. DNA of the CDR3: TGCAGTGCTAGGCGTACGAGCGGGTACTCCTACGAGCAGTACTTC.

This rearrangement joins TRBV5-1 to TRBJ1-2, with TRBD1 matching 8 bases. The V segment lost 3 bases and the J segment 4 bases; nucleotides outside the gene matches: 2. The CDR3 contains 13 residues. In germline, CDR1 is SGHRS, CDR2 YFSETQ. CDR3 DNA: TGCGCCAGCAGCTCAGGGGGCGGCTATGGCTACACCTTC. Protein: CASSSGGGYGYTF.

This chain links TRBV4-1 with TRBJ1-2, with D possibly being TRBD1 (5 bases). The V gene's germline CDR1 is MGHRA and CDR2 YSYEKL. The CDR3 totals 15 residues. V was clipped by 0 bases and J by 7 bases, with 15 bases between them. As DNA, the CDR3 is TGCGCCAGCAGCCAAGAAATCGGCAGGGTGCCTGGCTACACCTTC. It codes for CASSQEIGRVPGYTF.